This TCR beta chain was sequenced during a study of T cells in Graves' hyperthyroidism and ophthalmopathy. Study results and limitations: Within blood appeared most thyroid clonotypes that had expanded above 0.001.

TCR beta CDR3 regions were amplified from RNA transcripts. A set of HTBI primers served as the primers for a first-round RT-PCR of the TCR CDR3. TCRdb reanalysed the multiplex PCR reads using MiXCR and keeps one entry per CDR3 protein. Here the sample spans about 500,000 distinct CDR3 sequences, 15% to 20% being singletons. This clonotype was counted a few times. Antigen unknown. This CDR3 is 13 amino acids long. V was pared by 7 bases and J by 3 bases, with 11 bases between. Germline CDR1 is MNHEY and CDR2 is SVGEGT. V usage is TRBV6-2 or TRBV6-3 and J usage is TRBJ2-3; D unclear. The sample comprised blood. This TCR was sampled from a woman in her thirties with Graves' ophthalmopathy. The CDR3 DNA reads TGTGCCAGCAACGACCCGATGACAGATACGCAGTATTTT. Its translation is CASNDPMTDTQYF.